This T cell receptor beta chain was sequenced during a study of Ad26.COV2.S vaccination and SARS-CoV-2 variants. Broader study findings: Recipients given vaccine exceeded placebo recipients in spike-specific TCR breadth. Similar non-spike TCR breadth was seen in vaccine and placebo recipients.

Generated by immunoSEQ multiplex PCR, the TCRdb table keeps only in-frame clones and is missing some. The sample includes some 350,000 clones, 90% to 95% of them seen just once. CDR1 is SGHTA, CDR2 FQGNSA, per germline. The junction had 4 bases not matched to a gene; V was cut back by 1 base and J by 4 bases. The CDR3 runs to 14 residues. As for this clone: Antigen specificity is unknown. Other nucleotide sequences in the sample specify the same CDR3.

This receptor was identified in a human donor who had recovered from COVID-19. Sequencing was performed on peripheral blood, taken after recovery from COVID-19. The rearrangement links TRBV7-2 to TRBJ2-7; 7 nucleotides match TRBD1. CDR3 sequence reads: CASSLVGTAYEQYF. The DNA for the CDR3 is TGTGCCAGCAGCTTAGTTGGGACAGCATACGAGCAGTACTTC.